These 21 T cell receptor beta chains originate from one sample sequenced in a study of cytotoxic CD8 clonotypes in ibrutinib-treated CLL. This table comes from immunoSEQ multiplex PCR, and its TCRdb copy is limited to in-frame clones, with some not included. The sample contains 110,000 to 150,000 clones, more than 75% of which appear only once. The sample here was PBMCs, taken after 24 months of ibrutinib treatment. These receptors all come from a human donor with chronic lymphocytic leukemia.

The rearrangement uses TRBV6-5 and TRBJ2-5; D is tentatively TRBD1 or TRBD2 (6 bases each). The CDR3 loop spans 13 amino acids. Between the trimmed V and J ends, which lost 8 bases and 6 bases, there was a span of 16 bases. Per germline, CDR1 MNHEY and CDR2 SVGAGI. The DNA for the CDR3 is TGTGCCAGCGGTCGGGGGACACGCCAGACCCAGTACTTC. Its protein is CASGRGTRQTQYF.

The gene calls are TRBV6-5 and TRBJ2-3, with unresolved D. CDR1 is MNHEY, CDR2 SVGAGI, per germline. The CDR3 sequence is 12 residues long. Between the trimmed V and J ends, which lost 5 bases and 4 bases, there was a span of 7 bases. The CDR3 bases are TGTGCCAGCAGTACGGCCGCAGATACGCAGTATTTT. Protein sequence: CASSTAADTQYF.

For the CDR3, the DNA is TGTGCCAGCAGCGCTCGGAGCGGGAAGGGCACCGGGGAGCTGTTTTTT. Its protein product is CASSARSGKGTGELFF. The chain recombines TRBV7-2 with TRBJ2-2; 7 bases fit TRBD2. CDR3 length equals 16 residues. V trimming: 5 bases; J trimming: 4 bases; junction bases outside the gene matches: 10. CDR1 and CDR2 from the germline V gene are SGHTA and FQGNSA.

The chain joins TRBV6-4 to TRBJ1-1; a weak D match, TRBD1 (5 bases). Germline loops: CDR1 MRHNA, CDR2 SNTAGT. This CDR3 is 15 amino acids long. Trimming removed 2 bases at V and 1 base at J, with 11 bases between. For the CDR3, the DNA is TGTGCCAGCAGTGACGGGACGGGGGGGAACACTGAAGCTTTCTTT. Translated: CASSDGTGGNTEAFF.

J is TRBJ2-3 and V is TRBV27; D is undetermined. The CDR3 extends over 12 amino acids. The germline V gene encodes CDR1 MNHEY and CDR2 SMNVEV (reference sequence). V lost 4 bases and J 6 bases, leaving 8 bases between the germline ends. CDR3: CASSSLGDTQYF. The CDR3, as DNA: TGTGCCAGCAGTTCCCTAGGGGATACGCAGTATTTT.

The V and J genes are TRBV7-9 and TRBJ1-4, with D tentatively TRBD1 (5 bases). The CDR3 runs 15 residues. V was pared by 7 bases and J by 6 bases, with 18 bases between. CDR1 and CDR2 from the germline V gene are SEHNR and FQNEAQ (reference sequence). For the CDR3, the DNA is TGTGCCAGCACCATTAGTGGGGCGCGGGATGAAAAACTGTTTTTT. Protein: CASTISGARDEKLFF.

This chain connects TRBV6-1 to TRBJ1-5; D is ambiguous. This CDR3 contains 13 residues. V was clipped by 4 bases and J by 4 bases, with 8 bases between them. Germline V gene lookup returns CDR1 MNHNS and CDR2 SASEGT. The CDR3 loop reads CASSGTANQPQHF. CDR3 in DNA: TGTGCCAGCAGTGGGACGGCAAATCAGCCCCAGCATTTT.

V gene TRBV7-6 combines with J gene TRBJ2-1, with D possibly TRBD2 on 5 matching bases. Germline V gene lookup returns CDR1 SGHVS and CDR2 FNYEAQ. Trimming removed 1 base at V and 7 bases at J, with 8 bases between. The CDR3 is 13 amino acids. The CDR3 protein is CASSLGPGNEQFF. The CDR3, as DNA: TGTGCCAGCAGCTTAGGTCCGGGGAATGAGCAGTTCTTC.

The V and J genes are TRBV5-6 and TRBJ1-1; TRBD1 matches 10 bases. Germline assignment: CDR1 SGHDT and CDR2 YYEEEE. The CDR3 runs to 16 residues. With 4 bases clipped from V and 5 bases from J, the junction kept 11 bases outside the gene matches. CDR3 amino acids: CASSAGQGKWTTEAFF. The CDR3, as DNA: TGTGCCAGCAGCGCGGGACAGGGGAAGTGGACGACTGAAGCTTTCTTT. The variable domain in full, completed from reference TRBV5-6 and TRBJ1-1, reads DAGVTQSPTHLIKTRGQQVTLRCSPKSGHDTVSWYQQALGQGPQFIFQYYEEEERQRGNFPDRFSGHQFPNYSSELNVNALLLGDSALYLCASSAGQGKWTTEAFFGQGTRLTVV.

This chain uses TRBV5-6 with TRBJ1-1; D ambiguous. This CDR3 is built from 13 residues. The germline CDR1 and CDR2 sequences are SGHDT and YYEEEE. Trimming took 1 base from V and 10 from J, leaving 14 bases between them. CDR3 in DNA: TGTGCCAGCAGCTTGTATCCGGTTTGGGGAGCTTTCTTT. Translation gives CASSLYPVWGAFF.

The J gene is TRBJ2-6, the V gene TRBV5-1; TRBD1 or TRBD2 may be the D gene (7 bases each). The CDR3 is made up of 19 amino acids. Trimming took off 0 bases at V and 0 bases at J, with 16 bases between the two ends. Germline CDR1 SGHRS, CDR2 YFSETQ. The CDR3 sequence is CASSLAGEGALSGANVLTF. Here the CDR3 DNA reads TGCGCCAGCAGCTTGGCCGGGGAGGGGGCCCTCTCTGGGGCCAACGTCCTGACTTTC.

This clone was seen a single time. The chain combines TRBV7-2 with TRBJ1-2, with D unresolved. V lost 0 bases and J lost 8, with 10 bases in between. This CDR3 is 13 amino acids long. Germline V gives CDR1 SGHTA, CDR2 FQGNSA. CDR3 loop: CASSLAALGGYTF. The DNA of the CDR3 is TGTGCCAGCAGCTTAGCCGCTCTAGGAGGCTACACCTTC. Looking up the rest from reference TRBV7-2 and TRBJ1-2 gives the full variable domain: GAGVSQSPSNKVTEKGKDVELRCDPISGHTALYWYRQSLGQGLEFLIYFQGNSAPDKSGLPSDRFSAERTGGSVSTLTIQRTQQEDSAVYLCASSLAALGGYTFGSGTRLTVV.

CDR3 nucleotide sequence: TGTGCCAGCAGTGAACTAGGGGGGACCTACACCTTC. Protein: CASSELGGTYTF. J is TRBJ1-2 and V is TRBV6-1, with D possibly TRBD1 on 6 matching bases. This CDR3 spans 12 amino acids. Germline V CDR1 and CDR2: MNHNS, SASEGT. Trimming took 2 bases from V and 10 from J, leaving 11 bases between them.

The genes are TRBV10-3 and TRBJ2-1, with TRBD2 matching 8 bases. Germline CDR1 ENHRY, CDR2 SYGVKD. V shed 2 bases and J 6 bases; nucleotides not matched to a gene: 9. CDR3 size: 16 residues. In DNA, the CDR3 is TGTGCCATCAGTGAGGGGGGACTAGGAACTGCCAATGAGCAGTTCTTC. Its protein is CAISEGGLGTANEQFF.

This clone has a single count. The chain is built from TRBV19 and TRBJ2-2; D gene uncertain. Per the germline V gene, CDR1 is LNHDA and CDR2 is SQIVND (reference sequence). Trimming removed 6 bases at V and 5 bases at J, with 25 bases between. The CDR3 runs 18 residues. CDR3 loop: CASSRVWGGPVGTGELFF. The DNA for the CDR3 is TGTGCCAGTAGCCGGGTCTGGGGTGGACCGGTTGGGACCGGGGAGCTGTTTTTT.

V gene TRBV27 combines with J gene TRBJ2-5, with 15 bases fitting TRBD2. CDR1 and CDR2 from the germline V gene are MNHEY and SMNVEV (reference sequence). The CDR3 runs 18 residues. The V segment lost 5 bases and the J segment 5 bases; nucleotides outside the gene matches: 12. As DNA, the CDR3 is TGTGCCAGCAGTCCAGGGACTAGCGGGAGGCACCCCCGGGAGACCCAGTACTTC. This gives the protein CASSPGTSGRHPRETQYF.

CDR3 nucleotide sequence: TGTGCCAGCGGAGGGGCAGCTCAGCCCCAGCATTTT. It yields the protein CASGGAAQPQHF. The V gene is TRBV19, the J gene TRBJ1-5; tentative D call: TRBD1 (5 bases). Germline V gives CDR1 LNHDA, CDR2 SQIVND (reference sequence). The germline V and J ends were trimmed by 9 bases and 6 bases, with 12 bases remaining between them. CDR3 length: 12 amino acids.

The chain couples TRBV7-9 to TRBJ2-5; 11 bases align to TRBD2. Trimming took 5 bases from V and 11 from J; bases not matched to a gene: 4. The length of the CDR3 is 12 residues. Germline CDR1 SEHNR, CDR2 FQNEAQ (reference sequence). The CDR3 sequence is CASSPLAGGQYF. DNA of the CDR3: TGTGCCAGCAGCCCCTTAGCGGGGGGGCAGTACTTC.

This chain uses TRBV6-6 with TRBJ1-1, with D possibly being TRBD1 (5 bases). Germline V gene lookup returns CDR1 MNHNY and CDR2 SVGAGI (reference sequence). V shed 2 bases and J shed 6 bases, with 10 bases lying between them. The CDR3 covers 13 residues. This CDR3 reads CASSYLRGSEAFF. In nucleotides, the CDR3 is TGTGCCAGCAGTTACCTGAGGGGTTCTGAAGCTTTCTTT.

The chain has TRBV18 and TRBJ2-5; TRBD2 aligns across 10 bases. Germline V gene sequence: CDR1 KGHSH, CDR2 LQKENI. V dropped 4 bases and J dropped 4; count of bases not matched to a gene: 3. The CDR3 consists of 14 residues. The DNA for the CDR3 is TGTGCCAGCTCACACATAGCGGGAGGAGAGACCCAGTACTTC. This sequence encodes CASSHIAGGETQYF.

V and J are TRBV6-5 and TRBJ2-1; 8 bases match TRBD1. The CDR3 covers 15 residues. The trim removed 0 bases at V and 4 bases at J, leaving 2 bases unmatched. Germline CDR1 is MNHEY and CDR2 is SVGAGI. The CDR3 region is CASSYSWDRYNEQFF. CDR3 coding DNA: TGTGCCAGCAGTTACTCGTGGGACAGGTACAATGAGCAGTTCTTC.